Following are 24 T cell receptor beta chains from one sample sequenced in a study of blood T cell repertoires in COVID-19. Assay: immunoSEQ multiplex PCR; the TCRdb copy retains only in-frame clones and omits some. The sample includes some 250,000 clones, under 90% of them seen just once. Sequenced: peripheral blood. The receptors shown here come from a man between 60 and 75 years old with acute or convalescent COVID-19.

The rearrangement links TRBV29-1 to TRBJ1-1, with D maybe TRBD1 (5 bases). The V end lost 1 base, the J end lost 4 bases, and 19 bases lay between the germline ends. The CDR3 covers 16 residues. Germline V gene data show CDR1 as SQVTM and CDR2 as ANQGSEA. The CDR3 nucleotides are TGCAGCGTTGAAGGAGAAGGGGCGCGGGGTGTCACTGAAGCTTTCTTT. Encoded protein: CSVEGEGARGVTEAFF.

On this clone itself: The same CDR3 also results from other DNA sequences found in this sample. The chain has TRBV7-9 and TRBJ1-4, with 8 bases lining up with TRBD1. Germline CDR1 is SEHNR and CDR2 is FQNEAQ (reference sequence). CDR3 size: 14 residues. J lost 8 bases, V lost 5 bases, and 7 bases had no gene match. In DNA form, the CDR3 reads TGTGCCAGCAGCCCTGGACAGGGCCGGGAAAAACTGTTTTTT. Protein: CASSPGQGREKLFF.

Here the CDR3 reads CASSSIQGRGEKLFF. In DNA form, the CDR3 reads TGCGCCAGCAGCTCAATACAGGGTAGAGGTGAAAAACTGTTTTTT. V and J are TRBV5-1 and TRBJ1-4, with D tentatively TRBD1 (6 bases). Looked up from germline, CDR1 is SGHRS and CDR2 is YFSETQ. The CDR3 length is 15 residues. Trimming stripped 3 bases from V and 7 bases from J, with 16 bases between.

This chain uses TRBV11-2 with TRBJ2-3; 7 bases fit TRBD2. After removal of 2 bases from V and 0 bases from J, the junction contained 5 bases not matched to a gene. This CDR3 comprises 16 residues. Germline-derived CDR1 and CDR2 are SGHAT and FQNNGV. CDR3 sequence: CASSLTGTISTDTQYF. The DNA of the CDR3 is TGTGCCAGCAGCTTAACCGGGACTATCAGCACAGATACGCAGTATTTT.

The V call is TRBV6-5, the J call TRBJ2-7; 9 nucleotides match TRBD1. CDR3 size: 14 residues. V was clipped by 7 bases and J by 7 bases; unmatched bases: 11. CDR1 and CDR2 from the germline V gene are MNHEY and SVGAGI. The CDR3 nucleotides are TGTGCCAGCACCCCCGGACAGGGGTTTCAGGAGCAGTACTTC. This translates into CASTPGQGFQEQYF.

The chain couples TRBV7-9 to TRBJ1-1; D may be TRBD1 (6 bases). CDR1 and CDR2 from the germline V gene are SEHNR and FQNEAQ (reference sequence). V shed 5 bases and J shed 5 bases, with 12 bases lying between them. CDR3 length equals 13 residues. In DNA, the CDR3 is TGTGCCAGCAGCCCCGGGACAAAAACTGAAGCTTTCTTT. It translates to CASSPGTKTEAFF.

The CDR3 loop reads CASSLDAMSSGEQFF. The CDR3, as DNA: TGTGCCAGCAGCTTAGATGCGATGAGCTCGGGTGAGCAGTTCTTC. The chain links TRBV11-3 to TRBJ2-1; D is uncertain. There are 15 residues in the CDR3. CDR1 and CDR2 from the germline V gene are SGHNT and YENEEA. Trimming took off 0 bases at V and 9 bases at J, with 15 bases between the two ends.

The CDR3 DNA is TGCGCCAGCAGAGGCAGGGTTGATTCACCCCTCCACTTT. Its translation: CASRGRVDSPLHF. The chain carries TRBV10-2 and TRBJ1-6; possible D gene TRBD1, 5 bases. The CDR3 is made up of 13 amino acids. Germline V gene lookup returns CDR1 WSHSY and CDR2 SAAADI. The V gene lost 6 bases and the J gene lost 8 bases, with 11 bases spanning the gap.

The genes are TRBV7-2 and TRBJ1-1; D remains unclear. The CDR3 extends over 14 amino acids. V was cut by 2 bases and J by 4 bases, with 11 bases left in between. Germline V CDR1 and CDR2: SGHTA, FQGNSA. CDR3 in amino acids: CASSLSQRSTEAFF. CDR3 bases: TGTGCCAGCAGCTTAAGTCAGCGGAGCACTGAAGCTTTCTTT. The full variable domain, with the rest looked up from reference TRBV7-2 and TRBJ1-1, is GAGVSQSPSNKVTEKGKDVELRCDPISGHTALYWYRQSLGQGLEFLIYFQGNSAPDKSGLPSDRFSAERTGGSVSTLTIQRTQQEDSAVYLCASSLSQRSTEAFFGQGTRLTVV.

The V and J genes are TRBV30 and TRBJ1-2; D is perhaps TRBD1 (6 bases). Germline CDR1 and CDR2: GTSNPN and SVGIG (reference sequence). Trimming pared 1 base from V and 6 bases from J, leaving 9 bases between. This CDR3 spans 12 amino acids. The CDR3 spells CAWSDRVDGYTF. Here the CDR3 DNA reads TGTGCCTGGAGTGACAGGGTAGATGGCTACACCTTC. Full variable domain (missing parts from reference TRBV30 and TRBJ1-2): SQTIHQWPATLVQPVGSPLSLECTVEGTSNPNLYWYRQAAGRGLQLLFYSVGIGQISSEVPQNLSASRPQDRQFILSSKKLLLSDSGFYLCAWSDRVDGYTFGSGTRLTVV.

This chain uses TRBV10-3 with TRBJ1-1; 7 positions match TRBD1. Trimming removed 4 bases from V and 2 bases from J; junction bases left unmatched: 1. The CDR3 loop spans 13 amino acids. Germline V gene lookup returns CDR1 ENHRY and CDR2 SYGVKD. The CDR3: CAISGQGNTEAFF. CDR3 nucleotide sequence: TGTGCCATCAGTGGACAGGGAAACACTGAAGCTTTCTTT.

Of note for this clone: The identical CDR3 is also encoded by other nucleotide sequences in the sample. The CDR3 DNA is TGCGCCAGCAGCATACAGGGGAAGGGTTACGAGCAGTACTTC. The encoded protein is CASSIQGKGYEQYF. This sequence joins TRBV5-1 and TRBJ2-7, with 7 bases matching TRBD1. This CDR3 has 14 amino acids. J lost 4 bases, V lost 4 bases, and 8 bases had no gene match. Germline CDR1 and CDR2: SGHRS and YFSETQ.

The chain uses TRBV19 and TRBJ2-3; TRBD1 is a possible D gene (6 bases). Germline CDR1 reads LNHDA; CDR2 reads SQIVND (reference sequence). The V end lost 5 bases, the J end lost 2 bases, and 17 bases lay between the germline ends. This CDR3 spans 16 amino acids. CDR3 sequence reads: CASSPRNWGHTDTQYF. The CDR3, as DNA: TGTGCCAGTAGTCCCCGGAATTGGGGGCACACAGATACGCAGTATTTT.

On this clone itself: Other nucleotide sequences in the sample specify the same CDR3. The chain links TRBV7-3 to TRBJ2-5; D ambiguous. CDR1 is SGHTA and CDR2 is FQGTGA in the germline V gene. The CDR3 consists of 13 residues. Trimming removed 5 bases at V and 5 bases at J, with 12 bases between. This CDR3 reads CASSLSFRETQYF. DNA for the CDR3: TGTGCCAGCAGCCTCTCCTTTCGGGAGACCCAGTACTTC.

There are a few counts of this clone. This chain connects TRBV9 to TRBJ1-2; 8 nucleotides align to TRBD1. This CDR3 has 16 residues. Germline lookup yields CDR1 SGDLS and CDR2 YYNGEE. Trimming cost V 3 bases and J 4 bases; bases outside gene matches: 11. The CDR3 bases are TGTGCCAGCAGCGAGGGCCCCCAGGGGGCCGGCTATGGCTACACCTTC. The encoded protein is CASSEGPQGAGYGYTF. Full variable domain (rest looked up from reference TRBV9 and TRBJ1-2): DSGVTQTPKHLITATGQRVTLRCSPRSGDLSVYWYQQSLDQGLQFLIQYYNGEERAKGNILERFSAQQFPDLHSELNLSSLELGDSALYFCASSEGPQGAGYGYTFGSGTRLTVV.

The chain uses TRBV6-5 and TRBJ1-1; 8 bases align to TRBD1. Trimming removed 7 bases from V and 3 bases from J; junction bases left unmatched: 4. Germline V CDR1 and CDR2: MNHEY, SVGAGI. This CDR3 spans 13 amino acids. Here the CDR3 DNA reads TGTGCCAGCATTCACAGGGGGGACACTGAAGCTTTCTTT. This sequence encodes CASIHRGDTEAFF.

A single count supports this clone. The V gene is TRBV5-6, the J gene TRBJ2-3, with 13 bases aligning to TRBD2. CDR1 and CDR2 (germline): SGHDT, YYEEEE. V was clipped by 4 bases and J by 6 bases; unmatched bases: 8. CDR3 length equals 16 residues. CDR3 nucleotide sequence: TGTGCCAGCAGCCAAATCTGGACTAGCGGGAGTGATACGCAGTATTTT. Translation: CASSQIWTSGSDTQYF.

The genes are TRBV18 and TRBJ2-7; D possibly corresponds to TRBD2 (5 bases). The CDR3 is 15 amino acids. V was shortened by 0 bases and J by 3 bases, with 12 bases between the two germline ends. Looked up from germline, CDR1 is KGHSH and CDR2 is LQKENI. The CDR3 is CASSPPAGRDYEQYF. The CDR3 coding sequence is TGTGCCAGCTCACCACCCGCCGGACGGGACTACGAGCAGTACTTC.

The gene calls are TRBV6-5 and TRBJ2-5, with D possibly being TRBD2 (6 bases). CDR3 length: 13 amino acids. Germline values: CDR1 MNHEY, CDR2 SVGAGI. Trimming removed 6 bases at V and 9 bases at J, with 17 bases between. The CDR3, as DNA: TGTGCCAGCAGGCCGGGACTCCGAGGGGCCCAGTACTTC. This gives the protein CASRPGLRGAQYF.

The chain carries TRBV4-2 and TRBJ2-5; D might be TRBD1 (5 bases). Germline CDR1 LGHNA, CDR2 YNFKEQ. V was clipped by 0 bases and J by 7 bases, with 12 bases between them. CDR3 length: 14 amino acids. The CDR3 DNA sequence: TGTGCCAGCAGCCAAGAAAGGGGTGCTCGGACCCAGTACTTC. Translating gives CASSQERGARTQYF.

This rearrangement joins TRBV28 to TRBJ2-7, with 8 bases that match TRBD1. V dropped 3 bases and J dropped 7; count of bases not matched to a gene: 8. The CDR3 consists of 14 residues. Germline CDR1 reads MDHEN; CDR2 reads SYDVKM. The DNA for the CDR3 is TGTGCCAGCAGTTTGGGTCAGGGGGCGGGAGAGCAGTACTTC. It translates to CASSLGQGAGEQYF.

V gene TRBV28 combines with J gene TRBJ2-3; 7 positions match TRBD2. The CDR3 runs to 14 residues. Trimming removed 5 bases from V and 6 bases from J; junction bases left unmatched: 8. The germline CDR1 and CDR2 sequences are MDHEN and SYDVKM. CDR3 region: CASSQRGGMDTQYF. Here the CDR3 DNA reads TGTGCCAGCAGTCAGCGGGGAGGGATGGATACGCAGTATTTT.

The chain joins TRBV3-1 (or the pseudogene TRBV3-2) to TRBJ2-1, with 7 bases identical to TRBD1. The CDR3 is made up of 15 amino acids. V gave up 4 bases and J gave up 4 bases; unmatched junction bases: 7. Germline lookup yields CDR1 LGHDT and CDR2 YNNKEL (reference sequence). CDR3 loop: CASSLRGGLYNEQFF. The CDR3 DNA reads TGTGCCAGCAGCCTCCGAGGGGGCTTGTACAATGAGCAGTTCTTC.

This clone was observed a few times. This rearrangement joins TRBV27 to TRBJ2-2; D gene ambiguous. The CDR3 contains 13 residues. Germline V CDR1 and CDR2: MNHEY, SMNVEV (reference sequence). Trimming left V 1 base short and J 6 bases short, with 6 bases between. This chain's CDR3 is CASSLLVAGELFF. The CDR3 DNA sequence: TGTGCCAGCAGTTTATTAGTCGCCGGGGAGCTGTTTTTT.